This paragraph reports one T cell receptor beta chain. The antigen remains unidentified. The record originates from a study of vaccination and CD4 T cells after COVID-19. Germline V lookup: CDR1 KGHSH, CDR2 LQKENI. This CDR3 is built from 15 residues. V lost 2 bases, J lost 6 bases, and 10 bases stayed unmatched. At the Johns Hopkins FTIC core, DNA taken from cultured CD4+ T cells was sequenced by way of the Oncomine TCR Beta short-read assay. TCRdb re-derived calls from the PCR reads in MiXCR, one entry per CDR3 protein. Seen here are approximately 22,000 distinct CDR3 sequences, roughly 38% observed once, and the top ten hold 2.6%. This sample's time point: late sampling 161 to 241 days after vaccination in three convalescent patients. Sample treatment: 10-day PBMC culture with coronavirus spike peptide pools or control peptides (ViraFEST assay).

This rearrangement joins TRBV18 to TRBJ2-7, with 7 nucleotides matching TRBD1. Sample: CD4+ T cells from blood, cultured in vitro, taken about 7 months after SARS-CoV-2 vaccination. This sequence originates from a human donor who had recovered from COVID-19. CDR3 nucleotides: TGTGCCAGCTCACCAAAGACAGGGTTGGATCGCGAGCAGTACTTC. Its protein is CASSPKTGLDREQYF.